The T cell receptor beta chain under discussion was sequenced for a study of cytomegalovirus exposure and HLA in healthy donors (dated by TCRdb to 2015 to 2018). General notes on the study: According to an earlier analysis of a few hundred of the donors, roughly 180 million T cells yielded some 120 million unique TCR beta sequences and about 280 Gb of sequence data. An early release that covered 640 HLA-typed donors contained about 300 gigabases of sequencing data and 65 million to 100 million unique TCR sequences. Among the roughly 390 genotyped donors, around 79% belonged to the genetic ancestry cluster associated with self-reported Caucasian donors. The aim of the study was to test whether cataloging public T cell receptors could identify signatures of past pathogen exposure. The study profiled the T cell repertoires of hundreds of subjects by immunosequencing and related them to cytomegalovirus serostatus. Besides the first cohort of some 670 subjects, a separate validation cohort made up of around 120 different subjects was used. The study combined high-throughput TCR immunosequencing, statistical association of individual TCRs with disease status, and machine learning to predict cytomegalovirus infection status. In a later analysis, previously published TCR beta repertoires from 550 to 750 donors were re-analyzed and high-resolution HLA genotyping was added so that TCR occurrence patterns could be studied. Rather than drawing on any new phenotypic data, the later analysis identified candidate immune exposures from TCR beta sequences and the way those sequences occurred across donors. In an earlier analysis of 500 to 650 of the donors, high-throughput TCR beta sequencing was used to judge whether each TCR beta V gene segment behaved as functional or pseudogenic. Donor age, sex, ethnicity and CMV serostatus were compiled together with the repertoire data. In a later genetic analysis, genome-wide SNP genotypes for about three fifths of the roughly 670 donors were used, and that subset was treated as a discovery cohort. Every discovery cohort repertoire had been produced on one sequencing platform. HLA typing included class I and class II loci at four-digit resolution. The number of typed donors differed by locus: about 629-630 for A, B, C, DRB1 and DQB1; 522 for DQA1; approximately 600 for DPA1; and some 450 for DPB1. Several DR-DQ haplotypes were treated as single units for association and clustering because of strong linkage in the cohort. Among some 400 genotyped donors of the cohort, an average of roughly 230,000 unique TCR beta nucleotide sequences was sequenced per donor, of which approximately 18% were non-productive. General study outcomes and caveats: Because the 87-base-pair reads could not distinguish some IMGT-functional V segments, including TRBV6-2 and TRBV6-3, those segments were excluded. V-gene and J-gene trimming of TCR beta chains was associated with a missense DCLRE1C variant in a later genetic analysis, and the association was replicated in an independent cohort. Correlated functional status among segregating V segments might reflect linkage disequilibrium, but an unknown experimental factor could not be ruled out. Sequencing depth was assumed to be roughly uniform across donors in the presence/absence analyses, though that assumption may not hold. Immune exposure information for the cohort was limited to CMV serostatus. A later analysis found that HLA-associated TCR beta chains were more clonally expanded and had lower generation probabilities than equally common non-associated chains. The authors suggested that the approach could potentially be generalized to other disease states and immunological phenotypes. Most TCR sequences were seen in very few donors, while some public TCRs were found in many individuals. A total of roughly 160 TCR beta chains were listed by the study as associated with cytomegalovirus. A group of highly shared sequence variants was considered likely to be a technical artifact of the sequencing pipeline. Only TCR beta chains were sequenced in this cohort, and the absence of alpha or paired-chain data limited detectable features. In a later analysis, most CMV-associated TCR beta chains were found to appear HLA-restricted, with HLA associations seemingly driven largely by CMV exposure. Assigning TCR associations to individual alleles was difficult when HLA alleles, especially DR and DQ, strongly co-occurred. A further reported finding was that TCR beta sequences accurately predicted the HLA-A and HLA-B alleles for most subjects in the first cohort. In an earlier analysis of some 640 of the donors, most TCR beta V segments were observed in productive rearrangements about 87% or about 30% of the time, broadly matching IMGT annotations. The classifier was reported to diagnose cytomegalovirus status with high specificity and sensitivity in both the original and validation cohorts. A later genetic analysis reported fewer N-insertions in productive TCRs among donors in an Asian-associated ancestry cluster than the roughly 670-donor mean. Three of the identified cytomegalovirus-associated TCR beta chains were confirmed in vitro to be specific for cytomegalovirus antigens. Because counts were too low, roughly 18 rarely observed V segments, including chromosome 9 orphons, were left out of the earlier analysis of approximately 500 of the donors. Specific HLA alleles were associated with 15,000 to 20,000 TCR beta sequences at a false discovery rate of 0.05 in a later analysis. HLA typing was unavailable for some donors at each locus, so association tests used only the typed subset. In a later analysis, the rate of TCR association differed among HLA loci, with DRB1 alleles having the most associated TCRs and HLA-C alleles having the fewest. In a later analysis, several top co-occurrence clusters were reported to appear linked to parvovirus B19, influenza, CMV and Epstein-Barr virus.

In total, 600 or so healthy bone marrow donors made up the cohort. Cohort members were all nominally healthy when sampled, although unrecorded immune exposures were likely present. The donor tested CMV seropositive, placing the donor among the 310 or so seropositive members of the cohort. Each donor provided a peripheral blood sample, and peripheral blood mononuclear cells were used for TCR beta sequencing. Genomic DNA extraction from the blood cell samples was performed with the Qiagen DNeasy Blood Extraction Kit. Library generation was performed with the immunoSEQ multiplex PCR assay. A mixture of 60 forward primers for TCR Vbeta segments and 13 reverse primers for TCR Jbeta segments was used in the multiplex PCR. A multiplex PCR assay on genomic DNA amplified the CDR3 region of rearranged TCR beta genes. Amplified TCR beta libraries were sequenced as 87-base-pair reads on the Illumina HiSeq System. The published analysis was carried out like this. Across the 500 to 850 repertoires, a later analysis counted tens of millions of unique TCR beta chains, some 11 million of which were shared by at least two donors. Raw reads were error-corrected and collapsed into unique sequences with a nearest-neighbor algorithm that merged closely related sequences to remove PCR and sequencing errors. CDR3 sequences were aligned to IMGT reference sequences to assign V, D and J gene segments. Each retained sequence needed at least a six-nucleotide match to both a V gene segment and a J gene segment. A rearrangement was called productive if the CDR3 had no stop codons and remained in frame with V and J, and every other rearrangement was called non-productive. Following IMGT convention, CDR3 was defined as the stretch from the second conserved V-encoded cysteine up to the conserved J-encoded phenylalanine. The earlier analysis of 500 to 600 of the donors excluded sequences that lacked an unambiguous match to a single V gene segment. In an earlier analysis of approximately 590 of the donors, a V segment was called functional when productive rearrangements were above 56.7%, and segregating when the standard deviation between donors exceeded 5%. A statistical classification framework was developed to diagnose cytomegalovirus status using the catalog of TCR beta chain sequences. In a later analysis, V and J genes were assigned by comparing TCR nucleotide sequences against IMGT/GENE-DB human TR gene sequences. The TCRdist pipeline was used in a later analysis to assign CDR3 sequences and most-parsimonious VDJ recombination scenarios. In a later analysis, each TCR beta chain was defined by its CDR3 amino acid sequence together with its V-gene family, and reads without a unique V-gene family were excluded. In a later analysis, approximately 640 highly shared, low-generation-probability nucleotide sequences were removed to address suspected cross-contamination and a sequencing artifact. A later analysis calculated a clonal expansion index for each public chain from normalized within-repertoire ranks of inferred template counts. A later analysis computed generation probabilities with a VDJ recombination model fitted to out-of-frame rearrangements, and checked the results against IGoR. In a later analysis, TCR-TCR, TCR-HLA and TCR-CMV co-occurrence was scored with hypergeometric tests, and a repertoire-size bias correction was applied to TCR pairs. False discovery rates were estimated in a later analysis by permuting HLA or CMV assignments 20 times. A later analysis grouped co-occurring TCRs with DBSCAN, adding TCRdist sequence similarity when clustering within HLA-allele-positive subsets. For co-occurrence clustering, repertoires with fewer than 30,000 or more than 120,000 public chains were excluded, along with several repertoires with anomalous nucleotide sharing. TCRdb limited this immuneACCESS table to in-frame rearrangements with V and J called. A share of clones is missing; checked studies link under half to unresolved V genes, and the rest is unexplained. Clonal size and the V and J genes are those of that table, whereas D and trimming came from the DNA. Here the sample has 95,000 to 150,000 clones; 50% to 65% occur a single time. The ten largest clonotypes hold 9% to 10% of the sample.

Comments on this clone: No cognate antigen has been identified for it. Base qualities were left out, and no much larger clone turns up one base away.

Its CDR3 holds 13 amino acids, cysteine through phenylalanine. Solely the CDR3 DNA is kept, with 39 bases framed from the first base. Sequences MNHNY (CDR1) and SVGAGI (CDR2) are obtained from the germline V gene (reference sequence). V is reduced by 0 bases and J by 7 bases, leaving a spacing of 10 bases between them. The chain joins TRBV6-6 to TRBJ2-7; TRBD2 is a possible D gene, resting on 5 matching bases. Input material: PBMCs. This receptor was identified in a middle-aged man in good health and CMV-seropositive. The CDR3 protein sequence reads: CASSYSVLAEQYF. The DNA sequence is as follows: TGTGCCAGCAGTTACTCCGTGCTAGCTGAGCAGTACTTC.